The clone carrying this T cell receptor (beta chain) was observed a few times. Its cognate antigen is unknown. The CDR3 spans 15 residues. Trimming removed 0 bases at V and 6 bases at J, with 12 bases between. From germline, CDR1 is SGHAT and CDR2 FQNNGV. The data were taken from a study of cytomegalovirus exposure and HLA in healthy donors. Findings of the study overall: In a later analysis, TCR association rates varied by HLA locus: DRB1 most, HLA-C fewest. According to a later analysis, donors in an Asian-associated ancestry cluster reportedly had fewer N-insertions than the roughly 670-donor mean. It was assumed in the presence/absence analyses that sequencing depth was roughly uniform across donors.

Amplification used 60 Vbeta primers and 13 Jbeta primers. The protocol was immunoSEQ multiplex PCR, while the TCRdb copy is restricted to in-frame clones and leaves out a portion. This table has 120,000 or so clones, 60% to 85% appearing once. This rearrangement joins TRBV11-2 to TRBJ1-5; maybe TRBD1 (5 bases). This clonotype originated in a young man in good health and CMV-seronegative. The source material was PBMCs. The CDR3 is CASSLDLRGGQPQHF. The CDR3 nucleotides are TGTGCCAGCAGCTTAGATCTAAGGGGTGGTCAGCCCCAGCATTTT.